This T cell receptor beta chain stems from a study of shared clonotypes between healthy human individuals. Whole-study context: Samples came from two female and a few male donors aged 18 to 49. Three plates each covered CD4 naive and memory; CD8 naive two, CD8 memory one.

There are a few counts of this clone. The antigen is unknown. Selected positively for CCR7 and CD45RO-negative, naive CD8 cells excluded terminally differentiated effector memory CD45RA+ cells. TCRdb's table, derived via immunoSEQ multiplex PCR, lists solely in-frame clones and lacks some. This sample has roughly 2.1 million clones; 85% to 95% occur once, and the top ten carry 1.5% to 2%. Notes on the study in general: Naive CD4 clonotypes were shared across several donors at roughly 5%.

The CDR3 totals 9 residues. Germline V CDR1 and CDR2: SEHNR, FQNEAQ (reference sequence). Trimming took 6 bases from V and 5 from J, leaving 1 base between them. V usage is TRBV7-9 and J usage is TRBJ2-5, with D uncertain. The clonotype comes from a man in his late teens or twenties in good health. Some clones in this sample may be carry-over from other donors' samples. Sample: naive CD8+ T cells from PBMCs. The CDR3 DNA reads as TGTGCCAGCAGTGAGACCCAGTACTTC. This codes for CASSETQYF.